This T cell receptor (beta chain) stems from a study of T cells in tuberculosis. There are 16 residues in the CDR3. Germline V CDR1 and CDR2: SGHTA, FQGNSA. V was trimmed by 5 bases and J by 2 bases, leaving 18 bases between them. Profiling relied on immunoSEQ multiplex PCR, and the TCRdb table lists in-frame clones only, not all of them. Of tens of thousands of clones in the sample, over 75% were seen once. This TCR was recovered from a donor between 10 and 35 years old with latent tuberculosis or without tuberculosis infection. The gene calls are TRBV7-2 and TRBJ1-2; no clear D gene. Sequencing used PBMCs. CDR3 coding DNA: TGTGCCAGCAGCCCTCCCCTTGGAGATCTAAACTATGGCTACACCTTC. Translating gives CASSPPLGDLNYGYTF.